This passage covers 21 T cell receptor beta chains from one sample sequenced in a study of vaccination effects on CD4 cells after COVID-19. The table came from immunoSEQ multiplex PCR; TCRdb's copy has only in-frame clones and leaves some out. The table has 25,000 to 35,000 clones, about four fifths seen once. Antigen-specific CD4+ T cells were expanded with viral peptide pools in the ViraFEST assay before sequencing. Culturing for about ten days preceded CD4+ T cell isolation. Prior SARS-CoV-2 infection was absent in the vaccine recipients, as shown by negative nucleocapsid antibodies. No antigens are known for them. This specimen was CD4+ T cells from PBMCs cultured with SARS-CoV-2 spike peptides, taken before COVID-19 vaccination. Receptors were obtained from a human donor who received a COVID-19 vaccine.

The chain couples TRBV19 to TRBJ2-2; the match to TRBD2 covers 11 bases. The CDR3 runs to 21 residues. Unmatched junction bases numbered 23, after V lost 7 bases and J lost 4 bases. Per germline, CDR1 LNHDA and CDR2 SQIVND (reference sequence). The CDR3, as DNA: TGTGCCAGTACTATGAGTGGGGTCCTCTCCGGGACTAGCGGTTCCACCGGGGAGCTGTTTTTT. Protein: CASTMSGVLSGTSGSTGELFF. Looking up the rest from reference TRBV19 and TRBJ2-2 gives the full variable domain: DGGITQSPKYLFRKEGQNVTLSCEQNLNHDAMYWYRQDPGQGLRLIYYSQIVNDFQKGDIAEGYSVSREKKESFPLTVTSAQKNPTAFYLCASTMSGVLSGTSGSTGELFFGEGSRLTVL.

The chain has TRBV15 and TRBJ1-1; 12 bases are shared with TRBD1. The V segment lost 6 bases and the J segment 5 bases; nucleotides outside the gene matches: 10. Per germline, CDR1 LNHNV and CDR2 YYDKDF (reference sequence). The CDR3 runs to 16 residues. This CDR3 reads CATSTGTGGFRTEAFF. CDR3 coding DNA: TGTGCCACCAGTACCGGGACAGGGGGCTTTAGGACTGAAGCTTTCTTT.

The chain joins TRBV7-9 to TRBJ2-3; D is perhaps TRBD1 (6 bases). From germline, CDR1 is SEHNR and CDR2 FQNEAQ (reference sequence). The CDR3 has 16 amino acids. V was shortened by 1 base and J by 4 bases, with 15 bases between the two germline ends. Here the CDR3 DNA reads TGTGCCAGCAGCTTAGAGGCAGGGGAGAAAGCAGATACGCAGTATTTT. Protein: CASSLEAGEKADTQYF.

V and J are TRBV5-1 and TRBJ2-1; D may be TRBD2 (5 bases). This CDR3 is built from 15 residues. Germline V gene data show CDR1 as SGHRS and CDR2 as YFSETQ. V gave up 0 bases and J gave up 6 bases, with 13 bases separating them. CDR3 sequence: CASSLDLGGGNEQFF. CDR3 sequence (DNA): TGCGCCAGCAGCTTGGATCTAGGAGGCGGCAATGAGCAGTTCTTC.

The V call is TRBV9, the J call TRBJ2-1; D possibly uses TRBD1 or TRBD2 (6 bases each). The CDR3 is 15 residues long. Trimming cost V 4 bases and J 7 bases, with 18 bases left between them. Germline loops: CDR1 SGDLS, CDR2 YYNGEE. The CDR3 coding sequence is TGTGCCAGCAGCTCAGAGGGGGGCTCATGGAATGAGCAGTTCTTC. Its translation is CASSSEGGSWNEQFF. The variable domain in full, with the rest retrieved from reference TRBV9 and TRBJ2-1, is DSGVTQTPKHLITATGQRVTLRCSPRSGDLSVYWYQQSLDQGLQFLIQYYNGEERAKGNILERFSAQQFPDLHSELNLSSLELGDSALYFCASSSEGGSWNEQFFGPGTRLTVL.

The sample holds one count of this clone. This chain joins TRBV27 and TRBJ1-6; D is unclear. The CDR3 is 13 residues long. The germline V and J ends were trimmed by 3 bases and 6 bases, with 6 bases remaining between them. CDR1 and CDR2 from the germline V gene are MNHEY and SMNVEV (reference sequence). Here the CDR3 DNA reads TGTGCCAGCAGTTTTGTGCGTAATTCACCCCTCCACTTT. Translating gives CASSFVRNSPLHF.

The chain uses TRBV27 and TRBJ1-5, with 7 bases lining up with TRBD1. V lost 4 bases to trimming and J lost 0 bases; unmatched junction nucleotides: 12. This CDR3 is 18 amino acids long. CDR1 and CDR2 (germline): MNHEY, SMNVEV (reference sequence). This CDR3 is CASSSLRDSYYSNQPQHF. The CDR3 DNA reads TGTGCCAGCAGTTCCCTCCGGGACAGTTACTATAGCAATCAGCCCCAGCATTTT.

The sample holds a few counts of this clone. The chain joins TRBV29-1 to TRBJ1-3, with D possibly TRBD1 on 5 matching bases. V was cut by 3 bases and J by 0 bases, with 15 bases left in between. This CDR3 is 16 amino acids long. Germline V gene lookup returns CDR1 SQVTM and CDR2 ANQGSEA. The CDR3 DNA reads TGCAGCGTTGACCTTCCGGGACGGTCCTCTGGAAACACCATATATTTT. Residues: CSVDLPGRSSGNTIYF. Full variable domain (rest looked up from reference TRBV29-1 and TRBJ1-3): SAVISQKPSRDICQRGTSLTIQCQVDSQVTMMFWYRQQPGQSLTLIATANQGSEATYESGFVIDKFPISRPNLTFSTLTVSNMSPEDSSIYLCSVDLPGRSSGNTIYFGEGSWLTVV.

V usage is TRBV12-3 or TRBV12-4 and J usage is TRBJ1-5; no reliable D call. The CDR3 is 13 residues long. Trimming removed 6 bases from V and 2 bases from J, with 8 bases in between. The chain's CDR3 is CASSPGGNQPQHF. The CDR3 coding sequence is TGTGCCAGCAGCCCCGGAGGCAATCAGCCCCAGCATTTT.

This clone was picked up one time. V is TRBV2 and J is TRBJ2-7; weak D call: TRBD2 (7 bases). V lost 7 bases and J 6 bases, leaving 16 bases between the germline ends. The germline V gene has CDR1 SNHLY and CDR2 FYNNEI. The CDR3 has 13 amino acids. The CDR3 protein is CASKGEGGGEQYF. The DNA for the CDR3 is TGTGCCAGCAAAGGGGAGGGGGGCGGCGAGCAGTACTTC.

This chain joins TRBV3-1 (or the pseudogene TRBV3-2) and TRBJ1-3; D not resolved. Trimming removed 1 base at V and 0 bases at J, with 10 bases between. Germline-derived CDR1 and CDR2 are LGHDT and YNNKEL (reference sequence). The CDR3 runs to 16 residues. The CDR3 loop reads CASSQGVRISGNTIYF. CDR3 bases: TGTGCCAGCAGCCAAGGTGTGCGGATCTCTGGAAACACCATATATTTT.

CDR3 loop: CASSRRTSGATYNEQFF. The CDR3 region has the DNA TGTGCCAGCAGCCGGAGGACTAGCGGGGCCACCTACAATGAGCAGTTCTTC. The chain recombines TRBV6-2 or TRBV6-3 with TRBJ2-1; 12 nucleotides align to TRBD2. This CDR3 is 17 amino acids long. Germline lookup yields CDR1 MNHEY and CDR2 SVGEGT. V lost 6 bases to trimming and J lost 2 bases; unmatched junction nucleotides: 8.

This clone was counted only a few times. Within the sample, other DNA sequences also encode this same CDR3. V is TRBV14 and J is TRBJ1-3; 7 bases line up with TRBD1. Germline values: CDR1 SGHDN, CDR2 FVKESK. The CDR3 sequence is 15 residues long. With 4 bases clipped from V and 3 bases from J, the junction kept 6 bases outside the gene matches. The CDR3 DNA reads TGTGCCAGCAGCCGCCGACAGGGTTTTGGAAACACCATATATTTT. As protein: CASSRRQGFGNTIYF. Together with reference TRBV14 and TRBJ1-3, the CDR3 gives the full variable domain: EAGVTQFPSHSVIEKGQTVTLRCDPISGHDNLYWYRRVMGKEIKFLLHFVKESKQDESGMPNNRFLAERTGGTYSTLKVQPAELEDSGVYFCASSRRQGFGNTIYFGEGSWLTVV.

Here the CDR3 reads CASSLSGTENNSPLHF. In nucleotides, the CDR3 is TGTGCCAGCAGTCTTTCCGGGACGGAAAATAATTCACCCCTCCACTTT. The chain carries TRBV2 and TRBJ1-6, with a tentative D call TRBD1 (5 bases). The ends were cut back, 5 bases at V and 5 bases at J, with 16 bases in the middle. The CDR3 is made up of 16 amino acids. From germline, CDR1 is SNHLY and CDR2 FYNNEI. The complete variable domain, with remaining parts taken from reference TRBV2 and TRBJ1-6, reads EPEVTQTPSHQVTQMGQEVILRCVPISNHLYFYWYRQILGQKVEFLVSFYNNEISEKSEIFDDQFSVERPDGSNFTLKIRSTKLEDSAMYFCASSLSGTENNSPLHFGNGTRLTVT.

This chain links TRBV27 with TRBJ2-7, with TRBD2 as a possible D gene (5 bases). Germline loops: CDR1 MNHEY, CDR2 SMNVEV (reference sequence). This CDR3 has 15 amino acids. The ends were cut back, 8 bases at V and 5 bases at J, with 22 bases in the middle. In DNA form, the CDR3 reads TGTGCCAGCGGCGAGGGCCCTTTCAACCCCAACGAGCAGTACTTC. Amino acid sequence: CASGEGPFNPNEQYF.

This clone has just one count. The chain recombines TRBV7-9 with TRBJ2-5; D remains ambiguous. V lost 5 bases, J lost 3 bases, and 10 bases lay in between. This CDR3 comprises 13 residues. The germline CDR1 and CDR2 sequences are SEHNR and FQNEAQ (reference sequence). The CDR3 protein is CASSGGRKETQYF. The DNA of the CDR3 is TGTGCCAGCAGCGGCGGACGCAAAGAGACCCAGTACTTC.

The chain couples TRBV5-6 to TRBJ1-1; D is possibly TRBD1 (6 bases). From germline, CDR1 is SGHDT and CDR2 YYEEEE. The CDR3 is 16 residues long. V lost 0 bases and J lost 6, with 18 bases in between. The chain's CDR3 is CASSLGSGGRSSEAFF. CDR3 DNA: TGTGCCAGCAGCTTGGGGTCGGGGGGGCGAAGCTCTGAAGCTTTCTTT.

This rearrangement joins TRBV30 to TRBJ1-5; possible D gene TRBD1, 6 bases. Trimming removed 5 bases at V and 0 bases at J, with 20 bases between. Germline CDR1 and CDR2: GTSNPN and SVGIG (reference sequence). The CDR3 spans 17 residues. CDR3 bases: TGTGCCTGGGACACTGCCCGGACAGCAAATAGCAATCAGCCCCAGCATTTT. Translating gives CAWDTARTANSNQPQHF.

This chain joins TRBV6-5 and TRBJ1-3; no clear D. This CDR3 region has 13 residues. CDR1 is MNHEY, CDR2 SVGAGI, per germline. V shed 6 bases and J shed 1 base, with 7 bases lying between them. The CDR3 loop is CASRTASGNTIYF. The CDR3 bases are TGTGCCAGCAGGACCGCGTCTGGAAACACCATATATTTT.

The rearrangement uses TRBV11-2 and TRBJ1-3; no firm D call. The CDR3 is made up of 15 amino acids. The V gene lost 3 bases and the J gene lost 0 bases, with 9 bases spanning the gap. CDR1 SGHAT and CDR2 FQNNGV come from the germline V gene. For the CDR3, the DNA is TGTGCCAGCAGCTTGGGAACGAGCTCTGGAAACACCATATATTTT. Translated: CASSLGTSSGNTIYF.

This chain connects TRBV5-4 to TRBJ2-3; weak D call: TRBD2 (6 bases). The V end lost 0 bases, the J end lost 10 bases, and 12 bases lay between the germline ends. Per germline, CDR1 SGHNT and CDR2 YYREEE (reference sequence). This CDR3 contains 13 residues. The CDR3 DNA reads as TGTGCCAGCAGCTTGGGGGAGGATAGGGCGCAGTATTTT. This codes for CASSLGEDRAQYF.